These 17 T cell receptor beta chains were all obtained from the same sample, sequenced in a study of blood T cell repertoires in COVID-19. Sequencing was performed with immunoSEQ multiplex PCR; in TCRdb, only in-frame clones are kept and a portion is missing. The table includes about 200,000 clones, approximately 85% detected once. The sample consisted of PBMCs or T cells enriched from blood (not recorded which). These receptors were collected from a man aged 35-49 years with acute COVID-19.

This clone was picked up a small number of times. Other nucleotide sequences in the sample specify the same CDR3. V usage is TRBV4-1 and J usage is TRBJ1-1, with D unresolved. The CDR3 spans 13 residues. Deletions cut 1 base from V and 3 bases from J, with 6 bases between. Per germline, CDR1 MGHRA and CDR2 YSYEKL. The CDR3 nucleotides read TGCGCCAGCAGCCAAGGAGGGTACACTGAAGCTTTCTTT. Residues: CASSQGGYTEAFF.

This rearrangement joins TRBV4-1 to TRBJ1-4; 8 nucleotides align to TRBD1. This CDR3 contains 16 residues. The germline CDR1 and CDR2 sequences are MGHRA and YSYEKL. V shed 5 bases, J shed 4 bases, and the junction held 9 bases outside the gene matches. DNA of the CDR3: TGCGCCAGCAGCTACGATCCGGGACAGGATAATGAAAAACTGTTTTTT. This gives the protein CASSYDPGQDNEKLFF.

This CDR3 is CASSDSWGPTYEQYF. CDR3 coding DNA: TGTGCCAGCAGTGACTCTTGGGGGCCCACCTACGAGCAGTACTTC. This rearrangement joins TRBV6-4 to TRBJ2-7, with D perhaps matching TRBD1 (6 bases). Germline V gives CDR1 MRHNA, CDR2 SNTAGT. V lost 0 bases and J 2 bases, leaving 11 bases between the germline ends. CDR3 length: 15 amino acids.

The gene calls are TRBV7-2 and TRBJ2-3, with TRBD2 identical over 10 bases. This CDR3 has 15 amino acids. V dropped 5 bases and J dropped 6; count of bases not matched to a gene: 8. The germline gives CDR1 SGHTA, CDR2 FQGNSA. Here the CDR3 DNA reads TGTGCCAGCAGCCCGGGACTAGCGTGGGGGGATACGCAGTATTTT. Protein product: CASSPGLAWGDTQYF. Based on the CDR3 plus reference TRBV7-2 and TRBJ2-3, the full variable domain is GAGVSQSPSNKVTEKGKDVELRCDPISGHTALYWYRQSLGQGLEFLIYFQGNSAPDKSGLPSDRFSAERTGGSVSTLTIQRTQQEDSAVYLCASSPGLAWGDTQYFGPGTRLTVL.

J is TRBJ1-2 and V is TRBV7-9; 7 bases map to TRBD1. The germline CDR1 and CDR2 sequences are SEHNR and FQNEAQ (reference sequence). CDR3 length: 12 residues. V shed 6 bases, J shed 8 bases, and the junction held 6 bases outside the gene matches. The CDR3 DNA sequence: TGTGCCAGCAGTTCGGACAGGAGCGGCTACACCTTC. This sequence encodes CASSSDRSGYTF.

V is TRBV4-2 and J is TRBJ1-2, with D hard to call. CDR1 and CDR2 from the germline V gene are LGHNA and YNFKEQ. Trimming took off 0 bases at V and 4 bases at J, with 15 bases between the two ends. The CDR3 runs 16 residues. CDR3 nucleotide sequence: TGTGCCAGCAGCCAAGATGCGGCGTACGGAACCTATGGCTACACCTTC. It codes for CASSQDAAYGTYGYTF.

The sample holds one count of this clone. CDR3 sequence: CASSLFPREQFF. Here the CDR3 DNA reads TGTGCCAGCAGTTTATTTCCTCGGGAGCAGTTCTTC. The V gene is TRBV28, the J gene TRBJ2-1, with D uncertain. V shed 1 base and J shed 10 bases, with 8 bases lying between them. The germline V gene has CDR1 MDHEN and CDR2 SYDVKM. CDR3 length equals 12 residues.

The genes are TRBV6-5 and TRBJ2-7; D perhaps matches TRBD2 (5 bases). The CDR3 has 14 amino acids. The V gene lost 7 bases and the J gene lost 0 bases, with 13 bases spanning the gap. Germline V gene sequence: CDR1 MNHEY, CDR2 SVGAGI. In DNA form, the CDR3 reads TGTGCCAGCAAAGCGGCGGTCCGCTCCTACGAGCAGTACTTC. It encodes CASKAAVRSYEQYF.

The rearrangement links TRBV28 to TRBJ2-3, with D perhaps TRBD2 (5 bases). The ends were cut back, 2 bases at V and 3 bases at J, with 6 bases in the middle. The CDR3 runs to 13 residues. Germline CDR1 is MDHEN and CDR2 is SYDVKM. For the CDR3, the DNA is TGTGCCAGCAGTTTAAGGACTACAGATACGCAGTATTTT. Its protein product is CASSLRTTDTQYF.

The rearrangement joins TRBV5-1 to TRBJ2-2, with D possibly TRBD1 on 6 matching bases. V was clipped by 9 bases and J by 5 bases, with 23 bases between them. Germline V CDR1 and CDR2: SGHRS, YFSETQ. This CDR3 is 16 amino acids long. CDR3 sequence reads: CATTQAQGYGTGELFF. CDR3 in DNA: TGCGCCACCACGCAAGCCCAGGGGTATGGAACCGGGGAGCTGTTTTTT.

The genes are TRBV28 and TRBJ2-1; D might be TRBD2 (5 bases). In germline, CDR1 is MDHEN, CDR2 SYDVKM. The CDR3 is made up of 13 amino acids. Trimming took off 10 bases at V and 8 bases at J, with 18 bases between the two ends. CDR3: CATVTDSFHEQFF. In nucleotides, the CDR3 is TGTGCCACTGTAACGGACTCCTTTCATGAGCAGTTCTTC.

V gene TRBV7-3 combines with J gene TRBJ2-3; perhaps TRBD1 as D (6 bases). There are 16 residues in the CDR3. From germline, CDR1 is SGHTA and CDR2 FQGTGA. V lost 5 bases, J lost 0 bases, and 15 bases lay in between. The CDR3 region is CASSPTLGGSTDTQYF. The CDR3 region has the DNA TGTGCCAGCAGCCCCACCCTAGGGGGAAGCACAGATACGCAGTATTTT.

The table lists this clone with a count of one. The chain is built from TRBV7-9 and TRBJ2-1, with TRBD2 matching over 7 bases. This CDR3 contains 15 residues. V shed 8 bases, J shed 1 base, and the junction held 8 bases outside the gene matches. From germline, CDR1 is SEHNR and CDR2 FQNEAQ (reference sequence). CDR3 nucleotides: TGTGCCAGCGGCCATGAGGGAGGGTCCTACAATGAGCAGTTCTTC. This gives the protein CASGHEGGSYNEQFF.

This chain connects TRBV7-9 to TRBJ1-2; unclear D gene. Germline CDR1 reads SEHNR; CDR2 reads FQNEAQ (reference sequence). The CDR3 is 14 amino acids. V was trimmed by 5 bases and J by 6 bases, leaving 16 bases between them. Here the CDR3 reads CASSPDLQGDGYTF. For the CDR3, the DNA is TGTGCCAGCAGCCCTGACCTCCAAGGAGATGGCTACACCTTC.

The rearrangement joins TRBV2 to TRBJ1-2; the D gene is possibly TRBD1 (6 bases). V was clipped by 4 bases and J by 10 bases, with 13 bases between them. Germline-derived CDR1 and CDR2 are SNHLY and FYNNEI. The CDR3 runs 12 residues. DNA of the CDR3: TGTGCCAGCAGTGCGACAGGTTCCGACTACACCTTC. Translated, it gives CASSATGSDYTF.

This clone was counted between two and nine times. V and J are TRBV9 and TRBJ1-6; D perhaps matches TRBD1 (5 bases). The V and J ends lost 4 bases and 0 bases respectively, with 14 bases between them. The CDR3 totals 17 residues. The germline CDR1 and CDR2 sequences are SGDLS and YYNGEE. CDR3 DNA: TGTGCCAGCAGCCCTTACGGCGGGGGCTCCTATAATTCACCCCTCCACTTT. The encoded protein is CASSPYGGGSYNSPLHF.

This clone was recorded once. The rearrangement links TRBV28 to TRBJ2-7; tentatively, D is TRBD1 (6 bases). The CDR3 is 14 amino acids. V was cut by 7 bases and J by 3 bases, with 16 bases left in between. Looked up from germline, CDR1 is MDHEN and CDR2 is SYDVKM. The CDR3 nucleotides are TGTGCCAGCACTCCCGGGGACAAAAGCTACGAGCAGTACTTC. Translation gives CASTPGDKSYEQYF.